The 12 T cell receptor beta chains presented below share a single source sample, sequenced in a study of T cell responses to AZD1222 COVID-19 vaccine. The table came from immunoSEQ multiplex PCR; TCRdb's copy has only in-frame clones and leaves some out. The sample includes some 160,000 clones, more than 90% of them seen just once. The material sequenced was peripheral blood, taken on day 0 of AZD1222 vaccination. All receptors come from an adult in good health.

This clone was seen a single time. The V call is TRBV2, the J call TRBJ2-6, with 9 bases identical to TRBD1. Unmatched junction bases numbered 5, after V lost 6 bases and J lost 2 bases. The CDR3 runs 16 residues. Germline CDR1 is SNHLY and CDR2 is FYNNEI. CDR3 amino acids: CASRLTGGAGANVLTF. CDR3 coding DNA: TGTGCCAGCAGGCTAACAGGGGGCGCTGGGGCCAACGTCCTGACTTTC.

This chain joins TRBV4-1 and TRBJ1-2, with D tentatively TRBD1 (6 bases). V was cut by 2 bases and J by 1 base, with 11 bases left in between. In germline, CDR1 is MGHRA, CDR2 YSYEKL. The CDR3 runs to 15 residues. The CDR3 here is CASSQSRQVNYGYTF. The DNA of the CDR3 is TGCGCCAGCAGCCAATCGAGACAGGTTAACTATGGCTACACCTTC.

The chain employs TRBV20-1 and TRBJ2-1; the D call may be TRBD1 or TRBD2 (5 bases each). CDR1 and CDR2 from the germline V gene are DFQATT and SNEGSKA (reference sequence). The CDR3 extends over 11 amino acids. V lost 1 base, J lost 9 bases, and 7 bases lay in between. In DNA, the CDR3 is TGCAGTGCTAGAGCTGGGGGTGAGCAGTTCTTC. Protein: CSARAGGEQFF.

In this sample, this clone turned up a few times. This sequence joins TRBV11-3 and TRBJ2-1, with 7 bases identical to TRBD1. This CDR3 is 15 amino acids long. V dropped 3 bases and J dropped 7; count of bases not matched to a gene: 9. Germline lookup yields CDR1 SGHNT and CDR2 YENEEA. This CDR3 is CASSLTGTVTNEQFF. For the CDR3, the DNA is TGTGCCAGCAGCTTGACCGGGACAGTAACAAATGAGCAGTTCTTC. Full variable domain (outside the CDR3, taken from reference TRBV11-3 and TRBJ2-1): EAGVVQSPRYKIIEKKQPVAFWCNPISGHNTLYWYLQNLGQGPELLIRYENEEAVDDSQLPKDRFSAERLKGVDSTLKIQPAELGDSAVYLCASSLTGTVTNEQFFGPGTRLTVL.

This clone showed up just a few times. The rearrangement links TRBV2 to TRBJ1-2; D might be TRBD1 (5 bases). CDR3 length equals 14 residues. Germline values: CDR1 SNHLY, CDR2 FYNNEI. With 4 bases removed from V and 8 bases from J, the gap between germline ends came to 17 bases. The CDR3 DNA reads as TGTGCCAGCAGTGGAGACAGCCGCCTTAGCGGCTACACCTTC. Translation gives CASSGDSRLSGYTF.

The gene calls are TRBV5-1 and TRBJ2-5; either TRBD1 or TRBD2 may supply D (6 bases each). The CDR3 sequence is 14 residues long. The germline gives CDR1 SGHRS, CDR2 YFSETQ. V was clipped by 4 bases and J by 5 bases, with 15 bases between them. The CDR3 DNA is TGCGCCAGCAGCCGACTAGGGGGTAGGGAGACCCAGTACTTC. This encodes CASSRLGGRETQYF. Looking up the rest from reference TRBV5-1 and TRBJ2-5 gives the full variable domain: KAGVTQTPRYLIKTRGQQVTLSCSPISGHRSVSWYQQTPGQGLQFLFEYFSETQRNKGNFPGRFSGRQFSNSRSEMNVSTLELGDSALYLCASSRLGGRETQYFGPGTRLLVL.

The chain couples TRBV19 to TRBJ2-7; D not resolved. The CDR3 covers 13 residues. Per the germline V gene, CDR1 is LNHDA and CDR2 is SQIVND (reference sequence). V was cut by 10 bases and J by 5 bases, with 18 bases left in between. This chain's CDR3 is CANSSTDRHEQYF. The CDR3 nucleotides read TGTGCCAACTCTTCGACGGACCGGCACGAGCAGTACTTC.

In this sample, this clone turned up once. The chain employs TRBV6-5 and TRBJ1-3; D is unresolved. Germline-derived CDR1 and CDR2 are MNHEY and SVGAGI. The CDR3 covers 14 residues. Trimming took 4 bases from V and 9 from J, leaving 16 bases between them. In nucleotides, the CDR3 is TGTGCCAGCAGTTCATCCGGAGCTTTTCGCACCATATATTTT. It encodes CASSSSGAFRTIYF.

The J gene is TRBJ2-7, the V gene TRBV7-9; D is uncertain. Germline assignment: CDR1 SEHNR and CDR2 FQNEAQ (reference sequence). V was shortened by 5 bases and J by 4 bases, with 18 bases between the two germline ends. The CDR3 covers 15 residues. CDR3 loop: CASSPQASRLYEQYF. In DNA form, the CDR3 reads TGTGCCAGCAGCCCTCAGGCCAGCCGCTTGTACGAGCAGTACTTC.

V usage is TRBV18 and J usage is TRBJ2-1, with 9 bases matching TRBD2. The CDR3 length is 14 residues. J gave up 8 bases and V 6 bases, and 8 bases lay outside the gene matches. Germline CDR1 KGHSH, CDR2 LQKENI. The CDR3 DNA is TGTGCCAGCTCGTCCGGGACTAGCATACATGAGCAGTTCTTC. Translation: CASSSGTSIHEQFF.

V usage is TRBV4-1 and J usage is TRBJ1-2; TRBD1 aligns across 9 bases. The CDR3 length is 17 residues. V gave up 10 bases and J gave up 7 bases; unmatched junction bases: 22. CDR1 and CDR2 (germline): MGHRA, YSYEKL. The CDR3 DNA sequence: TGCGCCACCCGCCGTCCCGGGACAGGGTCCCTTAATCCTGGCTACACCTTC. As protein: CATRRPGTGSLNPGYTF.

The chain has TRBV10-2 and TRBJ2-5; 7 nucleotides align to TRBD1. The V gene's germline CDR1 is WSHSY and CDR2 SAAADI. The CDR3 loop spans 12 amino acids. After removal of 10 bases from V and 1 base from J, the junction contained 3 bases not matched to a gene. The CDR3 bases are TGCGCCACGGGACAGCTCCAAGAGACCCAGTACTTC. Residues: CATGQLQETQYF.